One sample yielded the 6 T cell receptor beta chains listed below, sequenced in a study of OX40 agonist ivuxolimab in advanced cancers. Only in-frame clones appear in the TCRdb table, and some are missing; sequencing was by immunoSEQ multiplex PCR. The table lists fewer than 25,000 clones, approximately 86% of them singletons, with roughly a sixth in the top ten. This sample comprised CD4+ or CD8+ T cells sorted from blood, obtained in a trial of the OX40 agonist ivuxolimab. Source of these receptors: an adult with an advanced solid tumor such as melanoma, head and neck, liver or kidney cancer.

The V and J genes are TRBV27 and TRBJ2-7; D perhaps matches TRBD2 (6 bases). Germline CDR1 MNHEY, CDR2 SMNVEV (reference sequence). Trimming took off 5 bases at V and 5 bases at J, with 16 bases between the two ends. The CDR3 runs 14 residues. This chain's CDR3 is CASSPWTKPHEQYF. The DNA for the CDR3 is TGTGCCAGCAGTCCCTGGACTAAACCCCACGAGCAGTACTTC.

The DNA for the CDR3 is TGTGCCAGCAGCTTGGGGGCGGTGGACGAGCAGTACTTC. Amino acids: CASSLGAVDEQYF. The chain has TRBV7-2 and TRBJ2-7; D is possibly TRBD1 (6 bases). This CDR3 spans 13 amino acids. The germline CDR1 and CDR2 sequences are SGHTA and FQGNSA. V lost 3 bases and J lost 5, with 11 bases in between. Variable domain in full (rest from reference TRBV7-2 and TRBJ2-7): GAGVSQSPSNKVTEKGKDVELRCDPISGHTALYWYRQSLGQGLEFLIYFQGNSAPDKSGLPSDRFSAERTGGSVSTLTIQRTQQEDSAVYLCASSLGAVDEQYFGPGTRLTVT.

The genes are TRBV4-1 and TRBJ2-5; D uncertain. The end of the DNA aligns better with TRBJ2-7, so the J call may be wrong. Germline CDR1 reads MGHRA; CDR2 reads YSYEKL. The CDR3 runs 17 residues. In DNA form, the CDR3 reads TGCGCCAGCAGCCAACTAAGTACCCCGAACGGGCTCTACGAGCAGTACTTC. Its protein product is CASSQLSTPNGLYEQYF.

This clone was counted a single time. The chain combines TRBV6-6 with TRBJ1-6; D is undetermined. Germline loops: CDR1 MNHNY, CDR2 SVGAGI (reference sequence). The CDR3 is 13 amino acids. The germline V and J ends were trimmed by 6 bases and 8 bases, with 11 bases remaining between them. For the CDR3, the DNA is TGTGCCAGCAGAAGAAGCGAGGATTCACCCCTCCACTTT. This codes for CASRRSEDSPLHF.

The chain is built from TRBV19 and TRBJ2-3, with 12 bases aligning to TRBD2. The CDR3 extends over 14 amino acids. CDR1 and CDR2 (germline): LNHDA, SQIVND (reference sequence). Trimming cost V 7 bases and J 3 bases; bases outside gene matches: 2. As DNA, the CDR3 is TGTGCCAGTAAGCTAGCGGGGGGGACAGATACGCAGTATTTT. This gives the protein CASKLAGGTDTQYF.

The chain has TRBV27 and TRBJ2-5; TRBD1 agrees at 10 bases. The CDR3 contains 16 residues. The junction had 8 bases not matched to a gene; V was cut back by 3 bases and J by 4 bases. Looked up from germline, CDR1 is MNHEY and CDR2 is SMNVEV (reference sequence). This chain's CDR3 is CASSFTRTGGGETQYF. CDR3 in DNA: TGTGCCAGCAGTTTCACACGGACAGGGGGAGGAGAGACCCAGTACTTC.